This T cell receptor (beta chain) was found in a study of cytomegalovirus exposure and HLA in healthy donors. The J segment lost 4 bases and the V segment lost 1 base, leaving 1 base of the junction unmatched. Germline lookup yields CDR1 LNHNV and CDR2 YYDKDF (reference sequence). This CDR3 contains 14 residues. 13 Jbeta primers and 60 Vbeta primers were used for the PCR. Data came from immunoSEQ multiplex PCR; TCRdb stores just in-frame clones and leaves some out. The sample has 30,000 to 35,000 clones. About this clone: Its antigen is unidentified.

Donors counted as nominally healthy when sampled, yet unrecorded immune exposures were likely. General study findings and limits: Analyses of presence and absence presupposed an approximately uniform sequencing depth across donors. When a later analysis was performed, an Asian-associated ancestry cluster reportedly had fewer N-insertions than the roughly 700-donor mean. Sequencing had likely introduced a cluster of highly shared sequence variants as an artifact.

This clonotype was obtained from a woman in her 40s in good health and CMV-seropositive. Sequencing input: PBMCs. V gene TRBV15 combines with J gene TRBJ2-5; 9 nucleotides align to TRBD1. DNA for the CDR3: TGTGCCACCAGCAGAGGGGGACAGGGAGAGACCCAGTACTTC. Translated, it gives CATSRGGQGETQYF.